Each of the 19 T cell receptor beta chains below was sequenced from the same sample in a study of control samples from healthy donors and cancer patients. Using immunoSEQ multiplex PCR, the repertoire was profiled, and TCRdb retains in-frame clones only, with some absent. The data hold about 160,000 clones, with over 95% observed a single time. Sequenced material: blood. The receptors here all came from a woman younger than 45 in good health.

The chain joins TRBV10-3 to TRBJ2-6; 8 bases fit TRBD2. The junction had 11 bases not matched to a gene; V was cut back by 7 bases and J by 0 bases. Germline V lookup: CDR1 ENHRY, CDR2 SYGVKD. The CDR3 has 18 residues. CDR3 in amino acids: CAIKPGLAADSGANVLTF. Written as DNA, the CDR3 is TGTGCCATCAAGCCCGGACTAGCAGCCGACTCTGGGGCCAACGTCCTGACTTTC.

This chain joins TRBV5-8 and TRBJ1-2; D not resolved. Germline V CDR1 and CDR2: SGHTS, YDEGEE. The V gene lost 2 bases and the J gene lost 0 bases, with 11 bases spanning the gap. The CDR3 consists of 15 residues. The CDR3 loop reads CASSFRAGANYGYTF. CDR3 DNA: TGTGCCAGCAGCTTTCGGGCAGGAGCTAACTATGGCTACACCTTC.

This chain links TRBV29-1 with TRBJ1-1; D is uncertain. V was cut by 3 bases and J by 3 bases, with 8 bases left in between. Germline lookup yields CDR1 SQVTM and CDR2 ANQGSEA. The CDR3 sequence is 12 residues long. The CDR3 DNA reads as TGCAGCGTTGACAGGACCGACACTGAAGCTTTCTTT. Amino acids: CSVDRTDTEAFF.

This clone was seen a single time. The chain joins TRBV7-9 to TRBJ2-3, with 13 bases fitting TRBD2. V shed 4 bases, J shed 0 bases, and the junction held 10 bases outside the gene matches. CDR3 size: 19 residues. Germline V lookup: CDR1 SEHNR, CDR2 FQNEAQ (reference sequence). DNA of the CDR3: TGTGCCAGCAGCTCACCCGGGACTAGCGGGACTTCTAGCACAGATACGCAGTATTTT. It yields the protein CASSSPGTSGTSSTDTQYF.

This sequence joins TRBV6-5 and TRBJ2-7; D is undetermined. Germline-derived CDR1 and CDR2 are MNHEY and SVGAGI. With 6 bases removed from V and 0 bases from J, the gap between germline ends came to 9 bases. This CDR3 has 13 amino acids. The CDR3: CASSGPRSYEQYF. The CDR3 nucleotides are TGTGCCAGCAGCGGTCCTCGCTCCTACGAGCAGTACTTC.

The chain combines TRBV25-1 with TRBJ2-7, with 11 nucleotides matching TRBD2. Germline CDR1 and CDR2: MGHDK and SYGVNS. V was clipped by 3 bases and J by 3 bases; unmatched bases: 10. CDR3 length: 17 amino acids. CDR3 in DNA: TGTGCCAGCAGTGATACCCGTACTAGCGGGAGCCTCTACGAGCAGTACTTC. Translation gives CASSDTRTSGSLYEQYF.

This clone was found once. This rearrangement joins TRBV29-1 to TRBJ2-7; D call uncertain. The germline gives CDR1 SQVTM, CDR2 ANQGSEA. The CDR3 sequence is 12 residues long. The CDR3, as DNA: TGCAGTGCCGGTGTCAGTTCCTACGAGCAGTACTTC. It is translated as CSAGVSSYEQYF.

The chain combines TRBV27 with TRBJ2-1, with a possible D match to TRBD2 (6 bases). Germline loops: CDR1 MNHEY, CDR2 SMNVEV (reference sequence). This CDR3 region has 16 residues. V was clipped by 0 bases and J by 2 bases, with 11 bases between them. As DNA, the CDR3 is TGTGCCAGCAGTTTATCCCCTAGCGCCGCCTACAATGAGCAGTTCTTC. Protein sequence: CASSLSPSAAYNEQFF.

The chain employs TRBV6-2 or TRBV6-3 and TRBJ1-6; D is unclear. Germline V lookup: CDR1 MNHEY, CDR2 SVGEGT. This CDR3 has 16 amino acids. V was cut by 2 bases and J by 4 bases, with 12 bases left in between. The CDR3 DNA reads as TGTGCCAGCAGTTACATCGGGTCCGGATATAATTCACCCCTCCACTTT. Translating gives CASSYIGSGYNSPLHF.

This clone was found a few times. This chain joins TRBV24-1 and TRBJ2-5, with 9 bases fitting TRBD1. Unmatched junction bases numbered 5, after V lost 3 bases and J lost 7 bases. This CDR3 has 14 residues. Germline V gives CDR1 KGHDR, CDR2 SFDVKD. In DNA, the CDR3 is TGTGCCACCAGTGATACGGACAGGGGAGGGACCCAGTACTTC. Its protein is CATSDTDRGGTQYF.

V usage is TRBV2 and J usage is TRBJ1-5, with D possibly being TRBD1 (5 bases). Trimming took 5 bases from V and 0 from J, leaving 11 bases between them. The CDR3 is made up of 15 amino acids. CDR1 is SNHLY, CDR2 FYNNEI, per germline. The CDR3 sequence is CASSLEGASNQPQHF. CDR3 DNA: TGTGCCAGCAGTTTGGAAGGGGCTAGCAATCAGCCCCAGCATTTT.

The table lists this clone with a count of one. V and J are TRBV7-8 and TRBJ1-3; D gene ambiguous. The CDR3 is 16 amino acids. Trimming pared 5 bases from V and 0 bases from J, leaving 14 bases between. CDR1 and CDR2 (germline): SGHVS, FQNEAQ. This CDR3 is CASSPLRVNSGNTIYF. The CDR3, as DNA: TGTGCCAGCAGCCCGCTCCGCGTAAACTCTGGAAACACCATATATTTT.

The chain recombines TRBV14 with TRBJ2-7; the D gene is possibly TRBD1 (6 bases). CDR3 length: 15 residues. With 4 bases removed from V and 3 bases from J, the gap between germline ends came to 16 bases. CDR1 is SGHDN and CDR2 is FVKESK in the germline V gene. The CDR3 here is CASSPSGGQLYEQYF. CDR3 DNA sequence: TGTGCCAGCAGCCCCTCTGGGGGCCAACTCTACGAGCAGTACTTC.

CDR3 DNA: TGCAGCGTTGAAGACCCGCGGGGGACTGGGCCCCAAGAGACCCAGTACTTC. This translates into CSVEDPRGTGPQETQYF. V is TRBV29-1 and J is TRBJ2-5, with 7 bases fitting TRBD2. CDR3 length: 17 amino acids. CDR1 is SQVTM, CDR2 ANQGSEA, per germline. V was pared by 0 bases and J by 1 base, with 11 bases of the junction left unmatched.

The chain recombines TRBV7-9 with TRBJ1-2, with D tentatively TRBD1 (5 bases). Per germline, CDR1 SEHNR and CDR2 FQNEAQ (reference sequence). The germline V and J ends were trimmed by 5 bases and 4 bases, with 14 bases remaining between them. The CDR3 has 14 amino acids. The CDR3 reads CASSLWDPSYGYTF. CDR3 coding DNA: TGTGCCAGCAGCCTTTGGGACCCATCCTATGGCTACACCTTC.

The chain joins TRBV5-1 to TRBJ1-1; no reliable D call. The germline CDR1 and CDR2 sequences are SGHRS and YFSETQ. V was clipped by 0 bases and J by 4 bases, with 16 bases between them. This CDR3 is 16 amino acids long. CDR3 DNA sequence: TGCGCCAGCAGCTTGGCCAGTGACCCCTGGGGCACTGAAGCTTTCTTT. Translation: CASSLASDPWGTEAFF.

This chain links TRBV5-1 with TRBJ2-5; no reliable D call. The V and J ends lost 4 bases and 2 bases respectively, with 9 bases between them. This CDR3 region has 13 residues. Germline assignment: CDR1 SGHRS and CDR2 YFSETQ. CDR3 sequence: CASSLAQQETQYF. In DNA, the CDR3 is TGCGCCAGCAGCCTGGCACAGCAAGAGACCCAGTACTTC.

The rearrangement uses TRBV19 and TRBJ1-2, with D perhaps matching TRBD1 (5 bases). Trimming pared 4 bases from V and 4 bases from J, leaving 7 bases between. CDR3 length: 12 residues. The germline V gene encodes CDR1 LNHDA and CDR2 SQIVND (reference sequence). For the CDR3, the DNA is TGTGCCAGTAGTAGACAGCCCTATGGCTACACCTTC. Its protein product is CASSRQPYGYTF.

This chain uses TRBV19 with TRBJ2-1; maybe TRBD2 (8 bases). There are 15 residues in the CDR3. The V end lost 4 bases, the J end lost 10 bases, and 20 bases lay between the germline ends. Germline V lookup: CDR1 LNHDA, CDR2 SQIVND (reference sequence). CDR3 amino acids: CASSTTRIAGQEQFF. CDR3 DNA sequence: TGTGCCAGTAGTACCACTCGAATAGCGGGACAGGAGCAGTTCTTC.